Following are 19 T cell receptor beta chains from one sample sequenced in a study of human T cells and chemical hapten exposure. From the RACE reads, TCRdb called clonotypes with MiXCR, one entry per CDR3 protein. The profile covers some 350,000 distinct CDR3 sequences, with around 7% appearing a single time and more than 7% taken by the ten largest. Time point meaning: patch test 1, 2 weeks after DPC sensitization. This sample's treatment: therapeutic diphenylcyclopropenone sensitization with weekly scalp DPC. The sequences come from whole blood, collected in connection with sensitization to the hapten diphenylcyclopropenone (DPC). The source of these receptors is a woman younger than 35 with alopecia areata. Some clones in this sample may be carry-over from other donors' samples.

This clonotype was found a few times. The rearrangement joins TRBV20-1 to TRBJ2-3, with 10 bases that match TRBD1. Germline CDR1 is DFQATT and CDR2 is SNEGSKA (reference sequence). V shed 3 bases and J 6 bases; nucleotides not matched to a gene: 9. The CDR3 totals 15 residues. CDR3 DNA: TGCAGTGCTAGTTGGTGGGACAGGGGAGGTGATACGCAGTATTTT. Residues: CSASWWDRGGDTQYF.

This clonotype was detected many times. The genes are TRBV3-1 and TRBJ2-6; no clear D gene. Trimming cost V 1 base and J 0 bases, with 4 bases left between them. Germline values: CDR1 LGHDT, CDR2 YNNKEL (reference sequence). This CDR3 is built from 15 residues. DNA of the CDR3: TGTGCCAGCAGCCAAGGGTTCTCTGGGGCCAACGTCCTGACTTTC. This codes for CASSQGFSGANVLTF. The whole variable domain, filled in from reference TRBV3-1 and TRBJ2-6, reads DTAVSQTPKYLVTQMGNDKSIKCEQNLGHDTMYWYKQDSKKFLKIMFSYNNKELIINETVPNRFSPKSPDKAHLNLHINSLELGDSAVYFCASSQGFSGANVLTFGAGSRLTVL.

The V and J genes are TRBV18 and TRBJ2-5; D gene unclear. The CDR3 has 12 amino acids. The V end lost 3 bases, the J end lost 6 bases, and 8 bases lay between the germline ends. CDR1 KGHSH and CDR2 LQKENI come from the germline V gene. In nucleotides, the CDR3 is TGTGCCAGCTCACCGGGGAAGAAGACCCAGTACTTC. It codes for CASSPGKKTQYF.

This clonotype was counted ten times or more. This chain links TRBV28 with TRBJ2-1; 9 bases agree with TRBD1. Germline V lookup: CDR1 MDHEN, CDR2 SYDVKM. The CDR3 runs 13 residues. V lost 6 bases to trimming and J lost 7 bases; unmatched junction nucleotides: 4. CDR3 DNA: TGTGCCAGCAGGGACAGGGGTGAGAATGAGCAGTTCTTC. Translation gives CASRDRGENEQFF. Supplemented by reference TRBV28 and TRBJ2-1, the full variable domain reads DVKVTQSSRYLVKRTGEKVFLECVQDMDHENMFWYRQDPGLGLRLIYFSYDVKMKEKGDIPEGYSVSREKKERFSLILESASTNQTSMYLCASRDRGENEQFFGPGTRLTVL.

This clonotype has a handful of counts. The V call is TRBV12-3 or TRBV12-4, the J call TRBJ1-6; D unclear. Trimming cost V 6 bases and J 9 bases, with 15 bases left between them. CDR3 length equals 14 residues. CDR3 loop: CASSSLAVSSPLHF. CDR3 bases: TGTGCCAGCAGCTCCCTCGCGGTTAGTTCACCCCTCCACTTT.

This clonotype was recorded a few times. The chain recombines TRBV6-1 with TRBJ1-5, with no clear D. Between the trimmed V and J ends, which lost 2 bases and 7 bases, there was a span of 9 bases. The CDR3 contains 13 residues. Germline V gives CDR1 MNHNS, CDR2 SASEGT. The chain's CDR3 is CASSENTRQPQHF. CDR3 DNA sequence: TGTGCCAGCAGTGAAAATACTCGACAGCCCCAGCATTTT.

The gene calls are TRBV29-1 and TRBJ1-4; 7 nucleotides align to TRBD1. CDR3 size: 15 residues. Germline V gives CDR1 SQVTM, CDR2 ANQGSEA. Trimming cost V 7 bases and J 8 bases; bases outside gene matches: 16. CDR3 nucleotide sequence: TGCAGCGCCGGGGACAGTCAAACTTTCTTGGAAAAACTGTTTTTT. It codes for CSAGDSQTFLEKLFF.

CDR3 loop: CASSYSGPRTGGYTF. DNA of the CDR3: TGTGCCAGCAGTTACTCGGGACCCCGTACGGGCGGCTACACCTTC. J is TRBJ1-2 and V is TRBV6-5; possibly TRBD1 for D (5 bases). With 0 bases removed from V and 8 bases from J, the gap between germline ends came to 16 bases. The V gene's germline CDR1 is MNHEY and CDR2 SVGAGI. CDR3 size: 15 residues.

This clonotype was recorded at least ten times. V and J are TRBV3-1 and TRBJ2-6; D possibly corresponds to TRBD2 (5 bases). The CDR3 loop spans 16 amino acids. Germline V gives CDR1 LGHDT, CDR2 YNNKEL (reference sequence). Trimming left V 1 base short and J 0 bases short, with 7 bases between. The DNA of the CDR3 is TGTGCCAGCAGCCAAGTAGCGCGCTCTGGGGCCAACGTCCTGACTTTC. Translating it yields CASSQVARSGANVLTF.

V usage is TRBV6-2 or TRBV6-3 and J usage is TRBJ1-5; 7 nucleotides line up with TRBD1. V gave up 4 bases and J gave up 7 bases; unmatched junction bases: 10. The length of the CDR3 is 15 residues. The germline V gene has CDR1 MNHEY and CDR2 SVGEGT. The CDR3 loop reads CASSSTGKAGQPQHF. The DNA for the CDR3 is TGTGCCAGCAGTTCGACAGGGAAAGCGGGGCAGCCCCAGCATTTT.

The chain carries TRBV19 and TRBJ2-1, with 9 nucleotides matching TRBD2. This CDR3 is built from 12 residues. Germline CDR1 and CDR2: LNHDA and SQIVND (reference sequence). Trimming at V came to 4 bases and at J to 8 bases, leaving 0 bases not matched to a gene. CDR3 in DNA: TGTGCCAGTAGTAGACTAGCGGATGAGCAGTTCTTC. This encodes CASSRLADEQFF.

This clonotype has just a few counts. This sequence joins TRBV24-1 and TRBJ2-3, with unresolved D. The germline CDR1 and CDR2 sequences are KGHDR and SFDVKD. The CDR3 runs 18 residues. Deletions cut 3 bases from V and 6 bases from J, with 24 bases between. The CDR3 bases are TGTGCCACCAGTGATGCCCTCGGGCCCCAGGCGATGTATGATACGCAGTATTTT. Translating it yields CATSDALGPQAMYDTQYF.

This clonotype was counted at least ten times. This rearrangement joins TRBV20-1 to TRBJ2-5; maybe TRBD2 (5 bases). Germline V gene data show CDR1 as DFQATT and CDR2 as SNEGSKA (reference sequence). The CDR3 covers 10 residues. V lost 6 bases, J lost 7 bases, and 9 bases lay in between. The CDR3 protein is CSADRGTQYF. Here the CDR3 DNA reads TGCAGTGCGGACCGGGGGACCCAGTACTTC.

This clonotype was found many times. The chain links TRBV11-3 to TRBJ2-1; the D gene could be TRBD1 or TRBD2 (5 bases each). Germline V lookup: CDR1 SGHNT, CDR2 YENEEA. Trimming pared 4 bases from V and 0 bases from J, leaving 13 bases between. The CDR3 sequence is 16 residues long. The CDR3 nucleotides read TGTGCCAGCAGCTCCAGGGACCCAAGCTCCTACAATGAGCAGTTCTTC. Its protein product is CASSSRDPSSYNEQFF.

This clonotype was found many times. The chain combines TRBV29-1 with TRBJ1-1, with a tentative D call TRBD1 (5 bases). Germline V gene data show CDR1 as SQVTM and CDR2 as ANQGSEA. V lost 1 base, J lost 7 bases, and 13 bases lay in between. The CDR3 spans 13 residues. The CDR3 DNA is TGCAGCGTTGAAGTCTCCCCAGGGATTGAAGCTTTCTTT. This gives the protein CSVEVSPGIEAFF.

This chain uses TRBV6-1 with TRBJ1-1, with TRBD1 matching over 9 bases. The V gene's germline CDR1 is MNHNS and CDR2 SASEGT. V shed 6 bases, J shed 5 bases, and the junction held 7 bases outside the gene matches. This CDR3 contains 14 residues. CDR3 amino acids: CASRKGTGRTEAFF. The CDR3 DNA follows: TGTGCCAGCAGGAAGGGGACAGGGAGGACTGAAGCTTTCTTT.

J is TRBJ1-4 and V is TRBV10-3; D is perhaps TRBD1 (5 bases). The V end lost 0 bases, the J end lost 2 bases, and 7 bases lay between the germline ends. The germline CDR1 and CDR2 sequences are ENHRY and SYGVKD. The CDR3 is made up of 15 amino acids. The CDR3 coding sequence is TGTGCCATCAGTGAGTCACAGGCTACTAATGAAAAACTGTTTTTT. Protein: CAISESQATNEKLFF.

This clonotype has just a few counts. CDR3 bases: TGTGCCAGCAGCTCCGCGGACAGTCCGGGTGACACTGAAGCTTTCTTT. Protein: CASSSADSPGDTEAFF. The J gene is TRBJ1-1, the V gene TRBV13; TRBD1 is a possible D gene (6 bases). The V gene lost 4 bases and the J gene lost 3 bases, with 18 bases spanning the gap. Germline V CDR1 and CDR2: PRHDT, FYEKMQ (reference sequence). CDR3 length: 16 amino acids.

Here the CDR3 DNA reads TGCGCCAGCAGCCAAGATAGGCCGCCGTTGACGGCTGGAAACACCATATATTTT. It codes for CASSQDRPPLTAGNTIYF. The J gene is TRBJ1-3, the V gene TRBV4-3; no clear D gene. This CDR3 is built from 18 residues. Germline V gene data show CDR1 as LGHNA and CDR2 as YSLEER. The V gene lost 0 bases and the J gene lost 2 bases, with 17 bases spanning the gap.